Listed here are 10 T cell receptor beta chains from one sample, sequenced in a study of cytomegalovirus exposure and HLA in healthy donors. PCR involved 60 Vbeta and 13 Jbeta primers. The method was immunoSEQ multiplex PCR; TCRdb's version includes in-frame clones alone and lacks a portion of them. In the table there are about 160,000 clones, 70% to 90% of which are singletons. Sequences were obtained from PBMCs. The origin of the receptors is a young woman in good health and CMV-seronegative.

The J gene is TRBJ2-1, the V gene TRBV11-1; a possible D gene is TRBD1 (6 bases). V was trimmed by 5 bases and J by 3 bases, leaving 14 bases between them. The CDR3 extends over 15 amino acids. CDR1 is SGHAT and CDR2 is FQDESV in the germline V gene (reference sequence). CDR3: CASSSPRTVYNEQFF. The CDR3 DNA is TGTGCCAGCAGCAGCCCGAGGACAGTCTACAATGAGCAGTTCTTC.

The genes are TRBV6-6 and TRBJ2-5; perhaps TRBD2 as D (6 bases). V lost 0 bases to trimming and J lost 5 bases, with 13 bases between them. Germline CDR1 reads MNHNY; CDR2 reads SVGAGI (reference sequence). The CDR3 is 15 residues long. The CDR3, as DNA: TGTGCCAGCAGTTACTCCCGGGGGTCGGGGGAGACCCAGTACTTC. Translating it yields CASSYSRGSGETQYF.

This chain joins TRBV30 and TRBJ2-7; possible D gene TRBD1, 5 bases. The V end was cut by 0 bases, the J end by 5 bases, with 11 bases between. The CDR3 has 13 residues. Germline loops: CDR1 GTSNPN, CDR2 SVGIG (reference sequence). For the CDR3, the DNA is TGTGCCTGGAGTGTATGGGGCGAGAACGAGCAGTACTTC. This codes for CAWSVWGENEQYF.

The chain joins TRBV25-1 to TRBJ2-3, with D maybe TRBD1 (6 bases). The CDR3 has 13 amino acids. V dropped 8 bases and J dropped 2 bases, with 11 bases sitting between them. Germline V CDR1 and CDR2: MGHDK, SYGVNS. CDR3 residues: CASVDSLTDTQYF. In DNA, the CDR3 is TGTGCCAGCGTGGACAGCCTCACAGATACGCAGTATTTT.

J is TRBJ1-6 and V is TRBV30; 8 bases map to TRBD1. Losses at the gene ends were 4 bases for V and 11 bases for J; bases not matched to a gene: 10. The germline gives CDR1 GTSNPN, CDR2 SVGIG (reference sequence). The CDR3 is 14 amino acids. Written as DNA, the CDR3 is TGTGCCTGGAACACAGGGGGTAGAGGTACACCCCTCCACTTT. Its protein product is CAWNTGGRGTPLHF.

The rearrangement uses TRBV19 and TRBJ2-1, with 7 nucleotides matching TRBD2. There are 15 residues in the CDR3. CDR1 is LNHDA and CDR2 is SQIVND in the germline V gene (reference sequence). V was clipped by 3 bases and J by 2 bases; unmatched bases: 4. The CDR3 sequence: CASSMGGYPYNEQFF. The DNA for the CDR3 is TGTGCCAGTAGTATGGGAGGGTATCCCTACAATGAGCAGTTCTTC.

V gene TRBV19 combines with J gene TRBJ2-1; 7 bases are shared with TRBD2. Germline V gives CDR1 LNHDA, CDR2 SQIVND (reference sequence). The CDR3 has 14 amino acids. V was pared by 4 bases and J by 7 bases, with 7 bases of the junction left unmatched. The CDR3 DNA follows: TGTGCCAGTAGTAGCGGGAGCGGGTGGAATGAGCAGTTCTTC. It codes for CASSSGSGWNEQFF.

This chain links TRBV25-1 with TRBJ2-2; D ambiguous. The germline V gene has CDR1 MGHDK and CDR2 SYGVNS. V shed 3 bases and J shed 4 bases, with 9 bases lying between them. The CDR3 runs 14 residues. The CDR3 reads CASSDFDITGELFF. The CDR3 DNA sequence: TGTGCCAGCAGTGATTTCGACATCACCGGGGAGCTGTTTTTT.

This clone appeared a few times. The chain carries TRBV6-1 and TRBJ1-1, with D unclear. V shed 4 bases and J shed 6 bases, with 9 bases lying between them. CDR1 is MNHNS, CDR2 SASEGT, per germline. This CDR3 spans 12 amino acids. Written as DNA, the CDR3 is TGTGCCAGCAGTGGCTGGGGAGCTGAAGCTTTCTTT. Protein product: CASSGWGAEAFF.

The chain is built from TRBV5-4 and TRBJ2-7; 8 bases line up with TRBD2. Germline V CDR1 and CDR2: SGHNT, YYREEE (reference sequence). Unmatched junction bases numbered 16, after V lost 4 bases and J lost 4 bases. The CDR3 runs to 17 residues. CDR3 in amino acids: CASSEELADLYGYEQYF. CDR3 nucleotide sequence: TGTGCCAGCAGCGAGGAACTAGCGGACCTTTATGGGTACGAGCAGTACTTC.